Given below is one T cell receptor beta chain in context. Its antigen remains unidentified. The data were taken from a study of shared clonotypes between healthy human individuals. CDR3 size: 12 residues. V lost 2 bases, J lost 11 bases, and 13 bases lay in between. The germline gives CDR1 SGHDT, CDR2 YYEEEE. Study-level results: Donors were few, which limited the genetic and exposure-history diversity represented. Generally, estimated richness proved larger in naive subsets than it did in memory subsets.

Assay runs were performed at deep level. Replicate PCRs from sorted subsets contained around 190 ng DNA, which is around 29,000 T cell genomes. The method was immunoSEQ multiplex PCR; TCRdb's version includes in-frame clones alone and lacks a portion of them. The profile shows more than 2,000,000 clones, 80% to 95% of them singletons. Input material: naive CD4+ T cells from PBMCs. Subset of the sample: CD45RA+ positively selected. The rearrangement joins TRBV5-6 to TRBJ1-2; D remains ambiguous. The source of this sequence is a man aged 18 to 29 in good health. Some clones in this sample may be carry-over from other donors' samples. As DNA, the CDR3 is TGTGCCAGCAGCTTCTGGGAATCGGGTTACACCTTC. As protein: CASSFWESGYTF.